Each of the 9 T cell receptor beta chains below was sequenced from the same sample in a study of T-cell reconstitution after alpha-beta-depleted transplantation in children. As it was prepared, the TCRbeta library received unique molecular identifiers. TCRdb re-called the PCR reads through MiXCR, storing one row per CDR3 protein. The sample lists around 500,000 distinct CDR3 sequences, more than 20% occurring once. Sequences were derived from PBMCs, mostly from graft donor cells, sampled 360 days after TCRalphabeta/CD19-depleted stem cell transplant. These receptors were obtained from a boy younger than two who had a stem cell transplant for acute myeloid leukemia, so the T cells may come from the graft donor.

This clonotype was seen repeatedly, ten times or more. The chain carries TRBV29-1 and TRBJ2-5, with D possibly TRBD1 on 6 matching bases. CDR1 and CDR2 (germline): SQVTM, ANQGSEA. The V end lost 4 bases, the J end lost 4 bases, and 10 bases lay between the germline ends. This CDR3 is 12 amino acids long. The CDR3 loop reads CSVGSTGETQYF. In DNA, the CDR3 is TGCAGCGTTGGGTCGACAGGAGAGACCCAGTACTTC.

This clonotype was seen at least ten times. The chain joins TRBV7-2 to TRBJ2-3, with TRBD1 matching over 8 bases. This CDR3 spans 16 amino acids. J was trimmed by 6 bases and V by 4 bases; bases with no gene match: 12. The V gene's germline CDR1 is SGHTA and CDR2 FQGNSA. The CDR3 spells CASSSQEYNRGDTQYF. DNA of the CDR3: TGTGCCAGCAGCTCACAGGAATACAACAGGGGGGATACGCAGTATTTT. Variable domain in full (rest from reference TRBV7-2 and TRBJ2-3): GAGVSQSPSNKVTEKGKDVELRCDPISGHTALYWYRQSLGQGLEFLIYFQGNSAPDKSGLPSDRFSAERTGGSVSTLTIQRTQQEDSAVYLCASSSQEYNRGDTQYFGPGTRLTVL.

This chain connects TRBV4-3 to TRBJ2-5, with TRBD1 matching over 8 bases. The CDR3 totals 16 residues. Trimming cost V 3 bases and J 7 bases; bases outside gene matches: 13. Germline V CDR1 and CDR2: LGHNA, YSLEER. The CDR3 protein is CASSQSQGGTKRTQYF. The CDR3 DNA reads TGCGCCAGCAGCCAGTCACAGGGGGGTACCAAGAGGACCCAGTACTTC.

This chain links TRBV28 with TRBJ2-7, with D perhaps matching TRBD1 (6 bases). Germline V gene lookup returns CDR1 MDHEN and CDR2 SYDVKM. V was clipped by 10 bases and J by 1 base, with 14 bases between them. This CDR3 spans 13 amino acids. As DNA, the CDR3 is TGTGCCACCCACGGGACACTTTCCTACGAGCAGTACGTC. The encoded protein is CATHGTLSYEQYV.

The chain has TRBV6-6 and TRBJ2-1; D remains ambiguous. The V end was cut by 4 bases, the J end by 9 bases, with 10 bases between. CDR1 MNHNY and CDR2 SVGAGI come from the germline V gene (reference sequence). The CDR3 totals 12 residues. For the CDR3, the DNA is TGTGCCAGCAGTTCTGAATTCGGTGAGCAGTTCTTC. The encoded protein is CASSSEFGEQFF.

CDR3 DNA: TGCGCCAGCAGTCCAGGGGGCCGGGATTCACCCCTCCACTTT. Protein sequence: CASSPGGRDSPLHF. The chain recombines TRBV5-1 with TRBJ1-6; 8 bases agree with TRBD1. CDR1 and CDR2 from the germline V gene are SGHRS and YFSETQ. The CDR3 spans 14 residues. The junction had 6 bases not matched to a gene; V was cut back by 5 bases and J by 8 bases. Using reference TRBV5-1 and TRBJ1-6 for the parts outside the CDR3, the full variable domain is KAGVTQTPRYLIKTRGQQVTLSCSPISGHRSVSWYQQTPGQGLQFLFEYFSETQRNKGNFPGRFSGRQFSNSRSEMNVSTLELGDSALYLCASSPGGRDSPLHFGNGTRLTVT.

A few counts support this clonotype. V and J are TRBV20-1 and TRBJ2-7, with 7 bases matching TRBD2. The germline CDR1 and CDR2 sequences are DFQATT and SNEGSKA (reference sequence). The CDR3 covers 13 residues. J was trimmed by 3 bases and V by 5 bases; bases with no gene match: 7. The DNA for the CDR3 is TGCAGTGCTCCTAGGAGCGGGGTCTACGAGCAGTACTTC. Translating gives CSAPRSGVYEQYF.

V gene TRBV9 combines with J gene TRBJ2-5, with 7 bases lining up with TRBD1. The germline gives CDR1 SGDLS, CDR2 YYNGEE. This CDR3 contains 12 residues. With V trimmed by 4 bases and J by 5 bases, 2 bases remained unmatched. In DNA, the CDR3 is TGTGCCAGCAGCACCAGGGGGGAGACCCAGTACTTC. It translates to CASSTRGETQYF.

This clonotype was counted many times. The rearrangement uses TRBV5-1 and TRBJ2-5, with TRBD2 matching 9 bases. The CDR3 sequence is 13 residues long. With 3 bases clipped from V and 12 bases from J, the junction kept 9 bases outside the gene matches. The germline CDR1 and CDR2 sequences are SGHRS and YFSETQ. Here the CDR3 DNA reads TGCGCCAGCAGCTGGGCCCTAGCGGGGCCTGAGTACTTC. Translating it yields CASSWALAGPEYF.